Listed below are T cell receptor beta chains from one sample, sequenced in a study of T cells in Graves' hyperthyroidism and ophthalmopathy. TCRdb called the multiplex PCR reads again in MiXCR, with one record for every CDR3 protein. The sample holds 530,000 or so distinct CDR3 sequences, about 45% seen once. Sequences were obtained from peripheral blood or thyroid tissue (not recorded which). These receptors were collected from a woman between 18 and 30 years old with Graves' hyperthyroidism. Both conserved end residues are trimmed from each CDR3. Clone size is stated in some rows and not others, as once, few, many or a class when expanded.

>many|TRBV20-1
SASLPGPQRETQY
>NA|TRBV2
ASSGRYNEQF
>NA|TRBV5-1
ASSPWTIGYT
>many|TRBV6-5
ASRPQRGEAF
>many|TRBV12-3/TRBV12-4
ASGVTEAF
>NA|TRBV10-3
AISDRLAEYSEQF
>few|TRBV5-1
ASSLDPGAGSSGELF
>many|TRBV20-1
SASGASGRNFYEQY
>many|TRBV12-3/TRBV12-4
ASSPRTGGEKLF
>NA|TRBV5-6
ASSAGGLAGGPQH
>NA|TRBV7-2
ASSFPGQARNEQF
>NA|TRBV11-3
ASSLYRNTGELF
>many|TRBV20-1
SPTADREDYGYT
>NA|TRBV29-1
SVEGQGAGEQY
>many|TRBV20-1
SAREGRETQY
>many|TRBV7-2
ASSLPGSNQPQH
>many|TRBV20-1
SARTTGGKITEAF
>NA|TRBV7-9
ASSLVGDEKLF
>many|TRBV29-1
SVEGDNEQY